These T cell receptor beta chains were read from a single sample in a study of tumor-infiltrating lymphocytes in oesophageal squamous cell carcinoma. Each CDR3 protein is one row after TCRdb ran MiXCR on the PCR reads. Of more than 9,500 distinct CDR3 sequences in the sample, around half were seen once. Sequenced: esophageal tumor tissue. These receptors all come from a male donor with esophageal squamous cell carcinoma. CDR3s include the opening cysteine and the closing phenylalanine or tryptophan. The D gene is left open where the match is weak. Only part of the rows carry a size: once, few, many, or a class if the clone is expanded.

size	V	J	D	length	CDR3	DNA
few	TRBV7-2	TRBJ2-1	TRBD2	18	CASSLNPIFTGGPNEQFF	TGTGCCAGCAGCTTAAATCCCATTTTTACGGGAGGGCCCAATGAGCAGTTCTTC
NA	TRBV5-6	TRBJ2-3	TRBD2	14	CASSPTSGGDTQYF	TGTGCCAGCAGCCCTACTAGCGGCGGAGATACGCAGTATTTT
NA	TRBV6-1	TRBJ2-5	NA	14	CASSYGPALETQYF	TGTGCCAGCAGTTACGGTCCAGCCCTGGAGACCCAGTACTTC
NA	TRBV2	TRBJ1-5	TRBD1	15	CASSRDRGPNQPQHF	TGTGCCAGCAGTCGCGACAGGGGCCCCAATCAGCCCCAGCATTTT
many	TRBV5-1	TRBJ1-4	NA	14	CASRPSATNEKLFF	TGCGCCAGCAGGCCAAGTGCAACTAATGAAAAACTGTTTTTT
few	TRBV7-9	TRBJ2-1	NA	15	CASSLGPAAYNEQFF	TGTGCCAGCAGCTTGGGGCCTGCGGCCTACAATGAGCAGTTCTTC
NA	TRBV11-2	TRBJ2-1	NA	16	CASSLVVGALYNEQFF	TGTGCCAGCAGCTTAGTAGTAGGGGCTCTCTACAATGAGCAGTTCTTC
NA	TRBV7-2	TRBJ2-5	NA	14	CASSLMGRAETQYF	TGTGCCAGCAGCTTAATGGGAAGGGCTGAGACCCAGTACTTC
once	TRBV7-6	TRBJ2-7	NA	14	CASSLEDGFYEQYF	TGTGCCAGCAGCTTGGAGGACGGATTCTACGAGCAGTACTTC
NA	TRBV7-8	TRBJ2-6	NA	17	CASSLADGGPGANVLTF	TGTGCCAGCAGCTTAGCGGATGGAGGGCCTGGGGCCAACGTCCTGACTTTC
NA	TRBV10-3	TRBJ2-5	TRBD2	13	CAIRPGTSHDPYF	TGTGCCATCAGACCCGGGACTAGCCACGACCCGTACTTC
NA	TRBV7-3	TRBJ2-3	NA	15	CASSLTGSDTDTQYF	TGTGCCAGCAGCTTAACGGGCTCAGACACAGATACGCAGTATTTT
NA	TRBV6-1	TRBJ2-7	NA	16	CASSLDGQGRTYEQYF	TGTGCCAGCAGTCTGGACGGGCAGGGTCGAACCTACGAGCAGTACTTC
medium-sized	TRBV12-3/TRBV12-4	TRBJ2-1	TRBD2	16	CASSLASGRVTDEQFF	TGTGCCAGCAGTTTGGCTAGCGGGAGGGTTACCGATGAGCAGTTCTTC
NA	TRBV7-8	TRBJ2-5	NA	14	CASSQTTGGETQYF	TGTGCCAGCAGCCAGACGACAGGAGGGGAGACCCAGTACTTC
NA	TRBV27	TRBJ2-1	TRBD2	15	CASSFIGGGPNEQFF	TGTGCCAGCAGTTTCATTGGCGGGGGGCCGAATGAGCAGTTCTTC
many	TRBV23-1	TRBJ2-2	NA	17	CASSQSPIHWNTGELFF	TGCGCCAGCAGTCAATCTCCTATCCACTGGAACACCGGGGAGCTGTTTTTT
once	TRBV24-1	TRBJ2-6	NA	15	CATSEGGSGANVLTF	TGTGCCACCAGTGAAGGGGGCTCTGGGGCCAACGTCCTGACTTTC
NA	TRBV7-3	TRBJ2-6	NA	14	CASSLVAGANVLTF	TGTGCCAGCAGCTTGGTAGCTGGGGCCAACGTCCTGACTTTC
NA	TRBV7-2	TRBJ2-7	NA	15	CASSSGPGGSYEQYF	TGTGCCAGCAGCTCCGGCCCTGGAGGCTCCTACGAGCAGTACTTC
NA	TRBV7-6	TRBJ2-7	TRBD1	17	CASSSRTGTGTRNEQYF	TGTGCCAGCAGCTCCAGGACCGGGACAGGGACTCGCAATGAGCAGTACTTC
few	TRBV4-2	TRBJ1-3	NA	16	CASSQPGTISGNTIYF	TGTGCCAGCAGCCAGCCCGGGACGATCTCTGGAAACACCATATATTTT
few	TRBV7-3	TRBJ2-5	NA	15	CASSLGPGTGETQYF	TGTGCCAGCAGCTTAGGCCCAGGGACTGGAGAGACCCAGTACTTC
few	TRBV7-2	TRBJ2-3	TRBD1	17	CASSLVGTGGFTDTQYF	TGTGCCAGCAGCTTAGTTGGGACAGGGGGTTTCACAGATACGCAGTATTTT
few	TRBV10-2	TRBJ2-7	NA	14	CATQLLAMKNEQYF	TGCGCCACCCAATTACTAGCAATGAAGAACGAGCAGTACTTC
NA	TRBV6-1	TRBJ1-5	NA	12	CASTASGLIQHF	TGTGCCAGCACCGCAAGCGGATTGATCCAGCATTTT
few	TRBV11-1	TRBJ1-1	TRBD1	14	CASSSYRGDTEAFF	TGTGCCAGCAGCTCCTACAGGGGAGACACTGAAGCTTTCTTT
few	TRBV7-2	TRBJ2-1	TRBD1	13	CATEQGSYNEQFF	TGTGCCACCGAACAGGGGTCCTACAATGAGCAGTTCTTC
NA	TRBV7-3	TRBJ2-3	NA	15	CASSLRPGSTDTQYF	TGTGCCAGCAGCTTACGCCCAGGGAGCACAGATACGCAGTATTTT
NA	TRBV7-3	TRBJ2-2	TRBD2	16	CASSLFSGGAAGELFF	TGTGCCAGCAGCTTATTTAGCGGGGGGGCCGCCGGGGAGCTGTTTTTT
few	TRBV7-2	TRBJ2-3	TRBD2	15	CASSSKRGSTDTQYF	TGTGCCAGCAGCTCGAAGCGGGGCAGCACAGATACGCAGTATTTT
NA	TRBV7-6	TRBJ2-3	NA	16	CASSLSGAGGTDTQYF	TGTGCCAGCAGCTTATCCGGTGCGGGTGGGACAGATACGCAGTATTTT
many	TRBV27	TRBJ2-3	NA	16	CASSSSGATSTDTQYF	TGTGCCAGCAGTTCGTCAGGGGCAACTAGCACAGATACGCAGTATTTT
large	TRBV28	TRBJ2-1	TRBD2	18	CASSFPGTSGYSYNEQFF	TGTGCCAGCAGTTTCCCCGGGACTAGCGGATACTCCTACAATGAGCAGTTCTTC
many	TRBV18	TRBJ2-3	NA	15	CASSPRQGKSDTQYF	TGTGCCAGCTCACCACGGCAGGGGAAGTCAGATACGCAGTATTTT
NA	TRBV7-8	TRBJ2-1	NA	14	CASSALASYNEQFF	TGTGCCAGCAGCGCGCTAGCGTCATACAATGAGCAGTTCTTC
few	TRBV7-2	TRBJ2-7	TRBD2	16	CASGTPRTSGGYEQYF	TGTGCCAGCGGAACCCCTCGTACTAGCGGGGGGTACGAGCAGTACTTC
NA	TRBV6-1	TRBJ2-7	NA	13	CASSEALRYEQYF	TGTGCCAGCAGTGAAGCGCTTAGGTACGAGCAGTACTTC
many	TRBV28	TRBJ2-1	NA	15	CASSPLLKSQETQFF	TGTGCCAGCAGTCCCCTCCTTAAGTCCCAAGAGACCCAGTTCTTC
many	TRBV28	TRBJ2-4	TRBD2	16	CASSMRPAGSAGIQYF	TGTGCCAGCAGCATGCGGCCAGCGGGATCGGCTGGCATTCAGTACTTC
NA	TRBV6-2/TRBV6-3	TRBJ2-3	TRBD1	15	CASSFRDRRAGTQYF	TGTGCCAGCAGTTTCCGGGACAGACGGGCCGGTACGCAGTATTTT
NA	TRBV28	TRBJ2-4	NA	14	CASSLEGGGNIQYF	TGTGCCAGCAGTTTAGAGGGGGGTGGGAACATTCAGTACTTC
many	TRBV14	TRBJ2-4	NA	13	CASSPQGQSIQYF	TGTGCCAGCAGCCCCCAAGGGCAGTCCATTCAGTACTTC
NA	TRBV9	TRBJ2-7	NA	13	CASSPNPGLEQYF	TGTGCCAGCAGCCCTAACCCCGGGCTTGAGCAGTACTTC
NA	TRBV3-1	TRBJ2-7	TRBD1	16	CASSPYTGTATYEQYF	TGTGCCAGCAGCCCATATACCGGGACAGCGACCTACGAGCAGTACTTC
NA	TRBV7-6	TRBJ2-3	TRBD2	20	CASSLGAGASGRTSTDTQYF	TGTGCCAGCAGCTTAGGGGCTGGGGCTAGCGGGAGAACTAGCACAGATACGCAGTATTTT
NA	TRBV7-8	TRBJ2-5	NA	14	CASSLARGQETQYF	TGTGCCAGCAGCTTAGCTAGGGGGCAAGAGACCCAGTACTTC
NA	TRBV7-4	TRBJ2-7	TRBD1	14	CASSRDRGGNEQYF	TGTGCCAGCAGCCGGGACAGGGGAGGGAATGAGCAGTACTTC
NA	TRBV7-2	TRBJ2-7	NA	14	CASSVRIDSYEQYF	TGTGCCAGCAGCGTACGGATCGACTCCTACGAGCAGTACTTC
NA	TRBV6-2/TRBV6-3	TRBJ2-1	NA	15	CASRSATFSYNEQFF	TGTGCCAGCAGGTCTGCGACCTTCTCCTACAATGAGCAGTTCTTC
many	TRBV6-1	TRBJ1-4	NA	16	CASRYQGGETNEKLFF	TGTGCCAGCAGATACCAGGGAGGGGAAACTAATGAAAAACTGTTTTTT
NA	TRBV10-2	TRBJ2-7	TRBD2	16	CASSHRIMGGTYEQYF	TGCGCCAGCAGCCACCGGATAATGGGAGGGACCTACGAGCAGTACTTC
NA	TRBV5-1	TRBJ2-5	TRBD2	14	CASSAGTSHQTQYF	TGCGCCAGCAGCGCCGGGACTAGCCACCAGACCCAGTACTTC
NA	TRBV6-8	TRBJ2-7	NA	15	CASRLRANGYYEQYF	TGTGCCAGCAGACTCCGGGCCAATGGATACTACGAGCAGTACTTC
hyperexpanded	TRBV28	TRBJ2-1	TRBD1	13	CATVGQGAAEQFF	TGTGCCACCGTGGGGCAGGGGGCAGCTGAGCAGTTCTTC
NA	TRBV5-3	TRBJ2-5	TRBD1	17	CASSLRSRGQVGETQYF	TGTGCCAGCAGCTTAAGAAGCAGGGGGCAAGTGGGGGAGACCCAGTACTTC
NA	TRBV7-6	TRBJ2-4	NA	13	CASRRQIDSPLHF	TGTGCCAGCCGGCGACAGATCGATTCACCCCTCCACTTC